What follows describes a single T cell receptor (beta chain). The target of this receptor is not known. Base qualities are missing; no much larger clone stands one base away. This entry belongs to a study of vaccination and CD4 T cells after COVID-19 (dated by TCRdb to about 2022). Regarding the study in general: The convalescent cohort comprised six males and four females, including two Hispanic individuals, seven Caucasians, two Asians and one multiracial person. Participants got two doses of the Pfizer-BioNTech BNT162b2 vaccine (n=8) or two doses of the Moderna mRNA-1273 vaccine (n=2). Post-COVID blood samples were collected from convalescent patients a median of approximately 93 days after diagnosis, with a range of about 35 to 161 days. The time from the second vaccine dose to post-vaccine blood sampling had a median of 72 days and ranged from about 13 to 250 days. Culture stimuli were overlapping spike peptide pools from SARS-CoV-2 and from the common cold coronaviruses HCoV-NL63, HCoV-OC43 and HCoV-229E. In control cultures, a CEFX viral epitope pool was used as positive control, an HIV-1 Nef peptide pool was used as negative control, or no peptide was added. In over 8 COVID-19 convalescent patients and several infection-naive healthy vaccine recipients, the spike-specific CD4+ TCR repertoire before mRNA vaccination was compared with the repertoire after mRNA vaccination. An earlier paper using these donors assessed, at the TCR clonotype level, memory CD4+ T cell crossreactivity between SARS-CoV-2 and common cold coronavirus spike proteins. Study-level results and caveats: In convalescent patients, nearly all vaccine-specific clones (304 of 307) were found to be mono-reactive for SARS-CoV-2 spike rather than cross-reactive with common cold coronaviruses. Among the post-vaccine SARS-CoV-2-reactive clones in convalescent patients, a median around 86% showed up only after vaccination, which suggests vaccine-specific priming. Relatively few convalescent patients were included in the study, and early timepoints after natural infection were not analyzed. An increase in the median number of SARS-CoV-2-reactive clonotypes from approximately 20 after infection to 38 after vaccination was observed, but the change was not found to be significant.

The sample's treatment or condition label is to be understood as: roughly ten-day PBMC culture with coronavirus spike peptide pools or control peptides (ViraFEST assay). CD4+ T cells from unexposed donors were collected before the COVID-19 pandemic (2011-2018). To expand antigen-specific T cells with peptide pools and then pick out the expanded clonotypes through TCR sequencing, the study relied on the ViraFEST assay. Each well held 2 million to 2.5 million PBMCs cultured with roughly 10 ug/ml peptide pools in IMDM containing roughly 4.7% human AB serum and around 9 IU/ml IL-2. On days 3 and 7, half of the culture medium was replaced with fresh IL-2-containing medium. After 9 to 11 days of culture, CD4+ T cells were isolated by negative selection with the EasySep CD4+ T cell isolation kit. As far as cell numbers permitted, CD4+ T cells from unexposed donors were tested for reactivity against SARS-CoV-2 S and N as well as four spike pools from common cold coronaviruses. PBMCs were separated from whole blood using Ficoll-Paque Plus gradient centrifugation and then either used fresh or cryopreserved at -140C. Culture conditions were generally each tested in triplicate wells. The leukapheresis product used for the unexposed donors was purchased from a commercial source.

Cut back by 1 base and 5 bases, the V and J ends lie 9 bases apart. The CDR3 starts with the cysteine, ends with the phenylalanine, and has 14 residues. The kept DNA is CDR3 alone, 42 bases in frame from the first base. Per the germline V gene (reference sequence), LNHNV is the CDR1 and YYDKDF is the CDR2. The library was generated by PCR. DNA from cultured CD4+ T cells was subjected to TCR sequencing with the Oncomine TCR Beta short-read assay at the Johns Hopkins FTIC core. The QIAamp micro DNA kit was used to extract genomic DNA from the cultured CD4+ T cells. Oncomine TCR Beta libraries from cultured CD4+ T cells were pooled using unique dual indexes and sequenced on an Illumina iSeq 100. In the authors' own workflow: Non-productive sequences were removed, and CDR3s not starting with C, not ending with F or W, or shorter than 7 amino acids were discarded. Antigen-specific clonotypes were identified using the MANAFEST web application through comparison of peptide-stimulated wells with reference and other culture wells. To be called positive, a clone needed an FDR below 0.05, an odds ratio above 5, and a productive frequency above 0.1% in at least two of three replicate wells. A clonotype was classed as cross-reactive if the clonotype showed significant expansion both in SARS-CoV-2 spike wells and in at least one common cold coronavirus spike condition. Similarity between CDR3 sequences was evaluated in R version 3.6.1 using Levenshtein distances (stringdist) and unrooted phylogenetic trees (ape). Using fastp trimming at Q25 and MiXCR clonotype assembly, TCRdb reanalyzed the public sequencing data and kept in-frame beta chains. Rows matching on CDR3 protein sequence are summarized as one entry with the most common DNA and genes. The V and J calls, along with clone size, are taken from TCRdb and not from the paper's own processing. Across this sample there are approximately 7,100 distinct CDR3 sequences, with about two fifths seen only once. Under 35% of the sample is taken by the ten largest.

The TCR sequence derives from a human donor in good health. The material sequenced was CD4+ T cells from blood, cultured in vitro. Here the chain combines TRBV15 and TRBJ1-5, with TRBD1 tentatively as D gene (5 bases match). The DNA reads TGTGCCACCAGCAGAGCACAGGATGATCAGCCCCAGCATTTT. Its translation is CATSRAQDDQPQHF.